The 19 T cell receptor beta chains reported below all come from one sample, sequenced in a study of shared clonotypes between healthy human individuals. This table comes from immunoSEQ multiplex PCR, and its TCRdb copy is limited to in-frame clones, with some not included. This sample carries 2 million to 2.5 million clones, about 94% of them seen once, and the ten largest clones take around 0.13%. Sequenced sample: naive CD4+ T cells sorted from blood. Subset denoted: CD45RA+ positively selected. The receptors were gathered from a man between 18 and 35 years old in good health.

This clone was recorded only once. The CDR3 DNA sequence: TGCAGCGTTGAAGGATGGGGCGTCCAAGAGACCCAGTACTTC. Its protein is CSVEGWGVQETQYF. The J gene is TRBJ2-5, the V gene TRBV29-1; maybe TRBD1 (5 bases). CDR1 is SQVTM, CDR2 ANQGSEA, per germline. The ends were cut back, 1 base at V and 1 base at J, with 10 bases in the middle. The CDR3 runs to 14 residues. The full variable domain, in which reference TRBV29-1 and TRBJ2-5 provide the parts outside the CDR3, is SAVISQKPSRDICQRGTSLTIQCQVDSQVTMMFWYRQQPGQSLTLIATANQGSEATYESGFVIDKFPISRPNLTFSTLTVSNMSPEDSSIYLCSVEGWGVQETQYFGPGTRLLVL.

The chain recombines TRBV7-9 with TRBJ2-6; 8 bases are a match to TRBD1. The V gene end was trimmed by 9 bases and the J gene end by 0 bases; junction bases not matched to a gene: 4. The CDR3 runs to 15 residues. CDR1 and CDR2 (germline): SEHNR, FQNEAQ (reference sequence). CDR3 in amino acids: CASQTGGSGANVLTF. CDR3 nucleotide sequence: TGTGCCAGTCAAACAGGGGGCTCTGGGGCCAACGTCCTGACTTTC.

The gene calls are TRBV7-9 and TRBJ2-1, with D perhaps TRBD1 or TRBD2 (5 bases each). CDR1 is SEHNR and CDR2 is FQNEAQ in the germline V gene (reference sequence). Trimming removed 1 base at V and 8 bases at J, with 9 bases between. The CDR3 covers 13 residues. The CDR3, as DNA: TGTGCCAGCAGCTTAGTGGGACGGTATGAGCAGTTCTTC. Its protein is CASSLVGRYEQFF.

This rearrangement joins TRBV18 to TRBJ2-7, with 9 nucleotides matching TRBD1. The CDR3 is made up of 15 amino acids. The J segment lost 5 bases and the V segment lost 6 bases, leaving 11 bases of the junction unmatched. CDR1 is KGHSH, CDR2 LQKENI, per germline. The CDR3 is CASSSGQGKKNEQYF. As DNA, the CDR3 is TGTGCCAGCTCTAGCGGACAGGGGAAAAAAAACGAGCAGTACTTC. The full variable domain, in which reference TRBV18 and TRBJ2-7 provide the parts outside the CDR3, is NAGVMQNPRHLVRRRGQEARLRCSPMKGHSHVYWYRQLPEEGLKFMVYLQKENIIDESGMPKERFSAEFPKEGPSILRIQQVVRGDSAAYFCASSSGQGKKNEQYFGPGTRLTVT.

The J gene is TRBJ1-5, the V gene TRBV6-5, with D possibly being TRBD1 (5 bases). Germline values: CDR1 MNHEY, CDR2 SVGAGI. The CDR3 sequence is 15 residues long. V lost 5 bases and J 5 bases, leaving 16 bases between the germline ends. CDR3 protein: CASSATGFPDQPQHF. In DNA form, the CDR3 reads TGTGCCAGCAGTGCAACAGGTTTTCCCGATCAGCCCCAGCATTTT.

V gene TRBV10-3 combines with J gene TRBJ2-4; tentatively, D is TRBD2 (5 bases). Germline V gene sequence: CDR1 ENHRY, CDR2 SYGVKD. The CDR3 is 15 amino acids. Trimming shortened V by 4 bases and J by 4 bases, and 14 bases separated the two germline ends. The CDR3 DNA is TGTGCCATCAGTGGAACGTATCCGGGGAAAAACATTCAGTACTTC. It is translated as CAISGTYPGKNIQYF.

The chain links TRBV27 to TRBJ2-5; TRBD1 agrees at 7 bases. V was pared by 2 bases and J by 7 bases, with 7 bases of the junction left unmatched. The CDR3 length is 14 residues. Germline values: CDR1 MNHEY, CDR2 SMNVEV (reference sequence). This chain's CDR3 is CASSLDGTVGTQYF. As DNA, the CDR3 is TGTGCCAGCAGTTTAGACGGGACAGTTGGGACCCAGTACTTC.

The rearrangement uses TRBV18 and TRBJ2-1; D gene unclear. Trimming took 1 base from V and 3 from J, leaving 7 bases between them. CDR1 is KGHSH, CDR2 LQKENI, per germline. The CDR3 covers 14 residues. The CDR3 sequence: CASSPLLGYNEQFF. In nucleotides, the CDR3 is TGTGCCAGCTCACCACTCCTAGGCTACAATGAGCAGTTCTTC.

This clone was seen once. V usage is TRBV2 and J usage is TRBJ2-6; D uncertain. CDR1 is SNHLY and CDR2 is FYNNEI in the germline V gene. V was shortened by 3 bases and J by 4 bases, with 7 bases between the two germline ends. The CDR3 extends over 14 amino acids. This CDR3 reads CASSDTRGANVLTF. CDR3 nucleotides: TGTGCCAGCAGTGATACCAGAGGGGCCAACGTCCTGACTTTC.

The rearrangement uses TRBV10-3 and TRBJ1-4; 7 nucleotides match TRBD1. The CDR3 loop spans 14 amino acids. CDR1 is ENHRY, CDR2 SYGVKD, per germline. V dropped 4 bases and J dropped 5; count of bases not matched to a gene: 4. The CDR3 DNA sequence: TGTGCCATCAGTGGTTCGACAGGGAATGAAAAACTGTTTTTT. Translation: CAISGSTGNEKLFF.

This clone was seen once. CDR3 coding DNA: TGTGCCAGCAGCTTAGACAAAACCCCTCCCGCCGAGCAGTACTTC. Protein: CASSLDKTPPAEQYF. V gene TRBV11-2 combines with J gene TRBJ2-7; D is uncertain. Germline-derived CDR1 and CDR2 are SGHAT and FQNNGV. This CDR3 is 15 amino acids long. V lost 0 bases and J 6 bases, leaving 15 bases between the germline ends.

CDR3: CASSKERDHTIYF. In nucleotides, the CDR3 is TGTGCCAGCAGCAAAGAGCGGGATCACACCATATATTTT. This chain connects TRBV21-1 to TRBJ1-3. TRBV21-1 constitutes a pseudogene. The CDR3 is made up of 13 amino acids.

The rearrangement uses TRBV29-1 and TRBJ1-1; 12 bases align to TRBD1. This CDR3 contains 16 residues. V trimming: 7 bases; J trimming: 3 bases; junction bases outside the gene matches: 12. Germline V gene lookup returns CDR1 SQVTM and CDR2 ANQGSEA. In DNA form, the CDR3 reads TGCAGCGGGGAAACCGGGACAGGGGGCTACGACACTGAAGCTTTCTTT. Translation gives CSGETGTGGYDTEAFF.

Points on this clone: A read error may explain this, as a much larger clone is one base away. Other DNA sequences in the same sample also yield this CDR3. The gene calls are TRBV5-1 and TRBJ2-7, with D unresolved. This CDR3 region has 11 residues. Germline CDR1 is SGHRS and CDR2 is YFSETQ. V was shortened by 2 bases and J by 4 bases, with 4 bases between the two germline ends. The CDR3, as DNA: TGCGCCAGCAGCTTAGGATACGAGCAGTACTTC. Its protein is CASSLGYEQYF.

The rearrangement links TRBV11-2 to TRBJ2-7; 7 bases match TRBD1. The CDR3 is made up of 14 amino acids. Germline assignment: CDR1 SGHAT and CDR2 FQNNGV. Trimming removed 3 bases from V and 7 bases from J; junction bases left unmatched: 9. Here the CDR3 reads CASSFWDSPGEQYF. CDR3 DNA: TGTGCCAGCAGCTTCTGGGACAGCCCTGGGGAGCAGTACTTC.

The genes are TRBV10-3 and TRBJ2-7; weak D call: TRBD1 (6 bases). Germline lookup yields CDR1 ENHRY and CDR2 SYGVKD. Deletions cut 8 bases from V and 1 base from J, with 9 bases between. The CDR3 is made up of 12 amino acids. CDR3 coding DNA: TGTGCCATCGGACAGCAGTCCTACGAGCAGTACTTC. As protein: CAIGQQSYEQYF.

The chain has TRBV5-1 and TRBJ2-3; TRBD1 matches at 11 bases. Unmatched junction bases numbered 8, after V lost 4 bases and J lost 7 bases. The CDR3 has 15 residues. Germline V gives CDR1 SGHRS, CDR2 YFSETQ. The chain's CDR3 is CASSPLGQGANTQYF. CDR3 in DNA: TGCGCCAGCAGCCCCCTTGGACAGGGGGCAAATACGCAGTATTTT. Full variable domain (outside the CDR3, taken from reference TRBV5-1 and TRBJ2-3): KAGVTQTPRYLIKTRGQQVTLSCSPISGHRSVSWYQQTPGQGLQFLFEYFSETQRNKGNFPGRFSGRQFSNSRSEMNVSTLELGDSALYLCASSPLGQGANTQYFGPGTRLTVL.

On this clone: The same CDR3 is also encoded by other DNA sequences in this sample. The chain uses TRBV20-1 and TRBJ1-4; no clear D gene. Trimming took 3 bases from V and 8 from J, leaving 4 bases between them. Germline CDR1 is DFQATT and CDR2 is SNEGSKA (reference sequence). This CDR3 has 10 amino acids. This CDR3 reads CSARDEKLFF. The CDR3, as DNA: TGCAGTGCTAGGGACGAAAAACTGTTTTTT.

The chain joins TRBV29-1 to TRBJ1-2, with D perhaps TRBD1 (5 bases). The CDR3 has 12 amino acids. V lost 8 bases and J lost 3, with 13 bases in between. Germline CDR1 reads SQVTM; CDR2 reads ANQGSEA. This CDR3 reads CSTGQGDYGYTF. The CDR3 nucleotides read TGCAGCACCGGGCAGGGAGACTATGGCTACACCTTC.